The rows below give T cell receptor beta chains drawn from one sample of a study of tissue T cells after allogeneic stem cell transplantation. Repertoires were generated with immunoSEQ multiplex PCR, while TCRdb's copy carries only in-frame clones and drops some. Of 960 or so clones in the sample, 75% to 95% were seen once. The input for sequencing was spleen tissue, taken at autopsy. The source is a male patient of 60 years or more with steroid-refractory graft-versus-host disease after an allogeneic stem cell transplant. Some T cells may be supplied by the graft donor. CDR3s include the opening cysteine and the closing phenylalanine or tryptophan. D genes are given only for firm matches. Clone sizes are given selectively: once, few, many, or a class where the clone is expanded.

j_gene: TRBJ1-2; v_gene: TRBV7-9; abundance: -; d_gene: -; CDR3aa: CASSLAIRREGYTF; CDR3nt: TGTGCCAGCAGCTTAGCAATCCGGCGGGAAGGCTACACCTTC
j_gene: TRBJ1-5; v_gene: TRBV28; abundance: -; d_gene: -; CDR3aa: CATLGVGSNQPQHF; CDR3nt: TGTGCCACTTTAGGGGTAGGCAGCAATCAGCCCCAGCATTTT
j_gene: TRBJ1-5; v_gene: TRBV6-5; abundance: few; d_gene: -; CDR3aa: CATWGSDSNQPQHF; CDR3nt: TGTGCCACCTGGGGGTCTGATAGCAATCAGCCCCAGCATTTT
j_gene: TRBJ2-6; v_gene: TRBV4-2; abundance: once; d_gene: -; CDR3aa: CASSQDSGAGANVLTF; CDR3nt: TGTGCCAGCAGCCAAGATTCGGGGGCTGGGGCCAACGTCCTGACTTTC
j_gene: TRBJ1-5; v_gene: TRBV27; abundance: -; d_gene: -; CDR3aa: CASTPPELRFGYSNQPQHF; CDR3nt: TGTGCCAGCACCCCCCCTGAGCTTCGGTTTGGATATAGCAATCAGCCCCAGCATTTT
j_gene: TRBJ1-4; v_gene: TRBV28; abundance: few; d_gene: -; CDR3aa: CASLGGEANEKLFF; CDR3nt: TGTGCCAGCCTCGGGGGAGAAGCTAATGAAAAACTGTTTTTT
j_gene: TRBJ1-5; v_gene: TRBV9; abundance: -; d_gene: -; CDR3aa: CASSVREVGQPQHF; CDR3nt: TGTGCCAGCAGCGTTCGGGAGGTAGGTCAGCCCCAGCATTTT
j_gene: TRBJ2-1; v_gene: TRBV7-7; abundance: -; d_gene: -; CDR3aa: CASSLVRGPRNEQFF; CDR3nt: TGTGCCAGCAGCTTAGTCAGGGGTCCCCGGAATGAGCAGTTCTTC
j_gene: TRBJ2-7; v_gene: TRBV29-1; abundance: -; d_gene: -; CDR3aa: CSVEGGSFYEQYF; CDR3nt: TGCAGCGTTGAAGGAGGCAGTTTCTACGAGCAGTACTTC
j_gene: TRBJ2-7; v_gene: TRBV4-2; abundance: -; d_gene: TRBD2; CDR3aa: CASSLRLARDEQYF; CDR3nt: TGTGCCAGCAGTCTGAGACTAGCGAGGGACGAGCAGTACTTC
j_gene: TRBJ1-3; v_gene: TRBV29-1; abundance: -; d_gene: TRBD1; CDR3aa: CSVEARQGVYF; CDR3nt: TGCAGCGTTGAAGCCCGACAGGGCGTGTATTTT
j_gene: TRBJ1-4; v_gene: TRBV6-2/TRBV6-3; abundance: -; d_gene: -; CDR3aa: CASSYVAGGSEKLFF; CDR3nt: TGTGCCAGCAGTTACGTCGCAGGAGGGAGTGAAAAACTGTTTTTT
j_gene: TRBJ2-6; v_gene: TRBV2; abundance: -; d_gene: TRBD1; CDR3aa: CASRSPGTGVINVLTF; CDR3nt: TGTGCCAGCAGGTCTCCCGGGACAGGGGTAATCAACGTCCTGACTTTC
j_gene: TRBJ2-2; v_gene: TRBV2; abundance: -; d_gene: -; CDR3aa: CASSVPGELFF; CDR3nt: TGTGCCAGCAGTGTTCCCGGGGAGCTGTTTTTT
j_gene: TRBJ2-1; v_gene: TRBV15; abundance: -; d_gene: -; CDR3aa: CATSQGLTKGAYNEQFF; CDR3nt: TGTGCCACCAGCCAAGGGCTAACGAAGGGGGCCTACAATGAGCAGTTCTTC
j_gene: TRBJ2-1; v_gene: TRBV3-1/TRBV3-2; abundance: once; d_gene: -; CDR3aa: CASSQTRTGDNEQFF; CDR3nt: TGTGCCAGCAGCCAAACTAGGACGGGCGACAATGAGCAGTTCTTC
j_gene: TRBJ2-1; v_gene: TRBV12-3/TRBV12-4; abundance: -; d_gene: -; CDR3aa: CASSLRVEQFF; CDR3nt: TGTGCCAGCAGTTTAAGGGTTGAGCAGTTCTTC
j_gene: TRBJ1-4; v_gene: TRBV28; abundance: -; d_gene: -; CDR3aa: CASRPTGFGSEKLFF; CDR3nt: TGTGCCAGCAGACCCACAGGGTTTGGTTCTGAAAAACTGTTTTTT
j_gene: TRBJ1-5; v_gene: TRBV15; abundance: -; d_gene: -; CDR3aa: CATSRDPAGSQPQHF; CDR3nt: TGTGCCACCAGCAGAGATCCGGCAGGGTCCCAGCCCCAGCATTTT
j_gene: TRBJ2-3; v_gene: TRBV2; abundance: -; d_gene: -; CDR3aa: CASSDPGNGGTDTQYF; CDR3nt: TGTGCCAGCAGTGACCCAGGGAACGGCGGCACAGATACGCAGTATTTT
j_gene: TRBJ2-7; v_gene: TRBV30; abundance: -; d_gene: -; CDR3aa: CAWSVWDMGEQYF; CDR3nt: TGTGCCTGGAGTGTATGGGATATGGGGGAGCAGTACTTC
j_gene: TRBJ2-2; v_gene: TRBV5-8; abundance: -; d_gene: TRBD2; CDR3aa: CASNRLALNTGELFF; CDR3nt: TGTGCCAGCAACCGACTAGCTCTGAACACCGGGGAGCTGTTTTTT
j_gene: TRBJ2-4; v_gene: TRBV5-1; abundance: -; d_gene: TRBD1; CDR3aa: CASRTTGVDIQYF; CDR3nt: TGCGCCAGCAGGACGACAGGGGTGGACATTCAGTACTTC
j_gene: TRBJ1-6; v_gene: TRBV14; abundance: -; d_gene: -; CDR3aa: CASSQGGGSPLHF; CDR3nt: TGTGCCAGCAGCCAAGGGGGAGGGTCACCCCTCCACTTT
j_gene: TRBJ2-7; v_gene: TRBV19; abundance: -; d_gene: -; CDR3aa: CASSGQASTYEQYF; CDR3nt: TGTGCCAGTAGTGGGCAGGCCAGCACCTACGAGCAGTACTTT
j_gene: TRBJ1-1; v_gene: TRBV5-4; abundance: -; d_gene: -; CDR3aa: CASSRQAVNTEAFF; CDR3nt: TGTGCCAGCAGCCGACAGGCCGTCAACACTGAAGCTTTCTTT
j_gene: TRBJ1-1; v_gene: TRBV7-8; abundance: -; d_gene: -; CDR3aa: CASSLGGGRTTEAFF; CDR3nt: TGTGCCAGCAGCTTAGGAGGGGGACGGACCACTGAAGCTTTCTTT